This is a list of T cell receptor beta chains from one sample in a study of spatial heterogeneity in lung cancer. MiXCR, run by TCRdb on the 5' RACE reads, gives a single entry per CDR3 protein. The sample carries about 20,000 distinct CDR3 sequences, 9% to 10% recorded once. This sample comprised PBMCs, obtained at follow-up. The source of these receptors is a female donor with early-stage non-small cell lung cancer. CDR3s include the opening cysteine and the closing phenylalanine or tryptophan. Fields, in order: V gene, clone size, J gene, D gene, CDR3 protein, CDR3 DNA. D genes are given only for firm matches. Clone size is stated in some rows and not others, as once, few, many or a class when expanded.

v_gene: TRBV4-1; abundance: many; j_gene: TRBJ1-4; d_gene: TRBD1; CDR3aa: CASSQETARGLIEKLFF; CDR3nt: TGCGCCAGCAGCCAAGAAACGGCCAGGGGGCTGATCGAAAAACTGTTTTTT
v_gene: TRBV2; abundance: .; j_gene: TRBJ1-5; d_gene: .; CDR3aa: CASSDRTGHQPQHF; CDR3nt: TGTGCCAGCAGTGACAGAACAGGGCATCAGCCCCAGCATTTT
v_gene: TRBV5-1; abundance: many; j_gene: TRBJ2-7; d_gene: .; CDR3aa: CASSLMAEKVYEQYF; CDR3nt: TGCGCCAGCAGCTTGATGGCGGAAAAGGTCTACGAGCAGTACTTC
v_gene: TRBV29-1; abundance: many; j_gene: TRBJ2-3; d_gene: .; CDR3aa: CSVAPYSTDTQYF; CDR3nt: TGCAGCGTTGCCCCCTATAGCACAGATACGCAGTATTTT
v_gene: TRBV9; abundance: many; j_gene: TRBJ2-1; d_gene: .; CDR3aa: CASSVADYSYNEQFF; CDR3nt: TGTGCCAGCAGCGTAGCCGACTACTCCTACAATGAGCAGTTCTTC
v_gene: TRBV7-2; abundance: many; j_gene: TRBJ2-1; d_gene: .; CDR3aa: CASRQGGSYNEQFF; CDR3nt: TGTGCCAGCAGACAGGGCGGCTCCTACAATGAGCAGTTCTTC
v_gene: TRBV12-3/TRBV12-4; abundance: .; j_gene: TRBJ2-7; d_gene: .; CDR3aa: CASSSQGVYEQYF; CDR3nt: TGTGCCAGCAGTTCCCAGGGAGTCTACGAGCAGTACTTC
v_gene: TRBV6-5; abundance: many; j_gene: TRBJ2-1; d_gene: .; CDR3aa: CASSPSSSSYNEQFF; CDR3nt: TGTGCCAGCAGCCCAAGTAGTAGCTCCTACAATGAGCAGTTCTTC
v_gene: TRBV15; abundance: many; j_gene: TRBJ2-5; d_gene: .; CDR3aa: CATSRGIGRQETQYF; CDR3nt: TGTGCCACCAGCAGAGGGATTGGGCGGCAAGAGACCCAGTACTTC
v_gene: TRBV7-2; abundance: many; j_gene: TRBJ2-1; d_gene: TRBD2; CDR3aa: CASSLQRGGVEQFF; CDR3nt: TGTGCCAGCAGCTTACAGCGGGGGGGCGTCGAGCAGTTCTTC
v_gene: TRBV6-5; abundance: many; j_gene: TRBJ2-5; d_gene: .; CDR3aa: CASSYRDNEAQYF; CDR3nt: TGTGCCAGCAGTTACAGGGACAATGAGGCCCAGTACTTC
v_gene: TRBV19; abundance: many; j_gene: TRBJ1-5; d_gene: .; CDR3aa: CASYDGENFYQPQHF; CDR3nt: TGTGCCAGCTATGACGGGGAAAACTTCTATCAGCCCCAGCATTTT
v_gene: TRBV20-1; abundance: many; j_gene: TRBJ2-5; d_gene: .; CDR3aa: CSAPHPGVGGETQYF; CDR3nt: TGCAGTGCTCCTCACCCAGGGGTTGGGGGGGAGACCCAGTACTTC
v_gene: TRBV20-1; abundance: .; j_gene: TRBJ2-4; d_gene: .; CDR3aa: CSARVPGPGKNIQYF; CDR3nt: TGCAGTGCTAGAGTCCCGGGGCCGGGCAAAAACATTCAGTACTTC
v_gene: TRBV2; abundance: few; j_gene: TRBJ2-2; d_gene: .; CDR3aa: CASSANPRGTGELFF; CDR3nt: TGTGCCAGCAGTGCTAATCCGCGGGGCACCGGGGAGCTGTTTTTT
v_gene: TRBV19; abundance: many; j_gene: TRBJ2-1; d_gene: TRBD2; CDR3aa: CASSDLGTSGRIEQFF; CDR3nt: TGTGCCAGTAGTGACCTGGGGACTAGCGGGAGGATTGAGCAGTTCTTC
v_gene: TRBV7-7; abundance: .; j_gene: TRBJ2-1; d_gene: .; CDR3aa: CASSLARENSAQFF; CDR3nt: TGTGCTAGCAGCTTAGCCAGGGAGAACTCGGCGCAGTTCTTC
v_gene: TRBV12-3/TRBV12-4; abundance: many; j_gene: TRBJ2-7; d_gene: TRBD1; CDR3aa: CASSRTGLFEQYF; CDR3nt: TGTGCCAGCAGTCGGACAGGGCTCTTCGAGCAGTACTTC
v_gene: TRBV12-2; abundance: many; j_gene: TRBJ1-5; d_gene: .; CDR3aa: CASRLAGGQPQHF; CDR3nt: TGTGCAAGTCGCTTAGCAGGGGGTCAGCCCCAGCATTTT
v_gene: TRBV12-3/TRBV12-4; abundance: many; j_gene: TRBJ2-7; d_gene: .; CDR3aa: CASRSDEPYEQYF; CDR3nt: TGTGCCAGCAGATCGGACGAGCCCTACGAGCAGTACTTC
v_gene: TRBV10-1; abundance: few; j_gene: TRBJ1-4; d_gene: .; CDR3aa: CASSESDYLRTAPTNEKLFF; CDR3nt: TGCGCCAGCAGTGAGTCGGACTACCTCCGGACAGCCCCAACTAATGAAAAACTGTTTTTT
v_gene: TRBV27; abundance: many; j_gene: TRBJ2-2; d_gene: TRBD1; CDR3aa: CASSSGQGRTGELFF; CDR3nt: TGTGCCAGCAGTTCAGGACAGGGTAGGACCGGGGAGCTGTTTTTT
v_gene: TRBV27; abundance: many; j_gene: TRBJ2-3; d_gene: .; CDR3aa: CASSLGVTDTQYF; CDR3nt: TGTGCCAGCAGTTTAGGGGTGACAGATACGCAGTATTTT
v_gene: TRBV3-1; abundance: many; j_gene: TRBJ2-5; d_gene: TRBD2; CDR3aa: CASSSSGQETQYF; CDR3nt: TGTGCCAGCAGCTCTAGCGGCCAAGAGACCCAGTACTTC
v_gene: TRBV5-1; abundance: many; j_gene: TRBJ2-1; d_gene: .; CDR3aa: CASSSRGGSDRGEQFF; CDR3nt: TGCGCCAGCAGCTCGCGTGGCGGAAGCGATCGTGGTGAGCAGTTCTTC